The entry below gives a single T cell receptor beta chain sequence along with its context. Its antigen remains unknown. This sample is part of a study of cytomegalovirus exposure and HLA in healthy donors. Study at large: Early released data comprised tens of millions of unique TCRs from HLA-typed donors.

PCR primers comprised 60 Vbeta and 13 Jbeta primers. This table comes from immunoSEQ multiplex PCR, and its TCRdb copy is limited to in-frame clones, with some not included. The profile shows under 150,000 clones, 75% to 90% of them singletons. The V and J ends lost 2 bases and 4 bases, in that order; junction bases with no gene match: 8. The CDR3 is 15 amino acids. Germline CDR1 and CDR2: MGHRA and YSYEKL. General study points: Differences between HLA loci emerged in a later analysis of TCR association rates, with DRB1 most and HLA-C fewest. Presence/absence analysis assumed near-uniform sequencing depth across donors. TCR beta chains numbering 150 to 200 were designated cytomegalovirus-associated.

The TCR was taken from a woman aged 25 to 39 in good health and CMV-seropositive. The sequenced sample was PBMCs. The rearrangement links TRBV4-1 to TRBJ2-7; 7 nucleotides match TRBD2. The CDR3 bases are TGCGCCAGCAGCCAAACAGCGCCCGGGGGGTACGAGCAGTACTTC. Amino acid sequence: CASSQTAPGGYEQYF.